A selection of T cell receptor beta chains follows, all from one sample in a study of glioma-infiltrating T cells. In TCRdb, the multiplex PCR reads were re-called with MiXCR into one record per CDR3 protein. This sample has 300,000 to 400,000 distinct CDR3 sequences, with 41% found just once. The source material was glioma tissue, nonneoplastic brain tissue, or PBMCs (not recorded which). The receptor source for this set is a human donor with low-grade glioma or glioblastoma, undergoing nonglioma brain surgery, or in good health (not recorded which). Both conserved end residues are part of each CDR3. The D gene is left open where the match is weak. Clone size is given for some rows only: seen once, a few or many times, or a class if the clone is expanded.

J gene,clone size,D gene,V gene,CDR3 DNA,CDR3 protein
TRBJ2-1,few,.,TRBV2,TGTGCCAGCAGGGACCTGCTTCGAGGTCCAAATGAGCAGTTCTTC,CASRDLLRGPNEQFF
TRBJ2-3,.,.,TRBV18,TGTGCCAGCTCATCGGCGGGATGGCCTAGCACAGATACGCAGTATTTT,CASSSAGWPSTDTQYF
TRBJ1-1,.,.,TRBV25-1,TGTGCCAGCAGTGATCACAGTCCGGTGGGCACTGAAGCTTTCTTT,CASSDHSPVGTEAFF
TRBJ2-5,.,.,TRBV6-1,TGTGCCAGCACCGGGCAGGGCGAGTTCGGGACCCAGTACTTC,CASTGQGEFGTQYF
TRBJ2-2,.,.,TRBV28,TGTGCCAGCAGTTCGATTACCGGGGAGCTGTTTTTT,CASSSITGELFF
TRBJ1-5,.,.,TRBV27,TGTGCCAGCAGCCCCGTGGGGGCGGGGGATCAGCCCCAGCATTTT,CASSPVGAGDQPQHF
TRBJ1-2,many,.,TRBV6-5,TGTGCCAGCAGTTACGGGGGCTCGAACTATGGCTACACCTTC,CASSYGGSNYGYTF
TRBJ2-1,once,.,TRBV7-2,TGTGCCAGCAACTTCATAAGCTCCTTTAGAATCTATGAGCAGTTCTTC,CASNFISSFRIYEQFF
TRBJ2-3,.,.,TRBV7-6,TGTGCCAGCAGCTTAGCTAGTTTAAGCATCACAGATACGCAGTATTTT,CASSLASLSITDTQYF
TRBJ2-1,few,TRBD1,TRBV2,TGTGCCAGCAGCGCTGACAGGGGTTCTATCAATGAGCAGTTCTTC,CASSADRGSINEQFF
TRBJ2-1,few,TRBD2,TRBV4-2,TGTGCCAGCAGCCAACACAGGACTAGCGGCAAGGGTCTTATCGATGAGCAGTTCTTC,CASSQHRTSGKGLIDEQFF
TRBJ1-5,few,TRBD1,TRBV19,TGTGCCAGTAGTCGACAGGGGTACCATCAGCCCCAGCATTTT,CASSRQGYHQPQHF
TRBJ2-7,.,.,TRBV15,TGTGCCACCAGCCCCCACGGCAGCTCCTACGAGCAGTACTTC,CATSPHGSSYEQYF
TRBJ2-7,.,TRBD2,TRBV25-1,TGTGCCAGCAGTGGGAGACTAGCGGGAGGGTACGAGCAGTACTTC,CASSGRLAGGYEQYF
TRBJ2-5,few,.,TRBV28,TGTGCCAGCAGTTCGCACCCGGGAAGGGGCCAAGAGACCCAGTACTTC,CASSSHPGRGQETQYF
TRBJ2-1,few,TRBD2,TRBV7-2,TGTGCCAACGTGCTCTGGACTAGCGGTTCCCGCAATGAGCAGTTCTTC,CANVLWTSGSRNEQFF
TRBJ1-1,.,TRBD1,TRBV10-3,TGTGCCATCAGTGAGGTCGAAATTAAGACAGGGGGATGGGGCACTGAAGCTTTCTTT,CAISEVEIKTGGWGTEAFF
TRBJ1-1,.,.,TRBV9,TGTGCCAGCAGCGTAAGGAGGAGCTCCGCGAACACTGAAGCTTTCTTT,CASSVRRSSANTEAFF
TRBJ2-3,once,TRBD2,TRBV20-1,TGCAGTGCTAGAAGTCAAGCGGGGTATTTCGGGAGAACTAGCATAGATACGCAGTATTTT,CSARSQAGYFGRTSIDTQYF
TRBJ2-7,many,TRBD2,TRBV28,TGTGCCAGTTCCCTAGCGGGAGGCCTGGGGGAGCAGTACTTC,CASSLAGGLGEQYF
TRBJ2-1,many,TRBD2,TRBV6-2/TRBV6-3,TGTGCCAGCACCCGATTGACTAGCGGGGTCTCCTACAATGAGCAGTTCTTC,CASTRLTSGVSYNEQFF
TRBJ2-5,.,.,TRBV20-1,TGCAGTGCTAGTTCGAGGCGGATCCAAGAGACCCAGTACTTC,CSASSRRIQETQYF